The present T cell receptor beta chain was sequenced within a study of T and B cells in COVID-19 patients. General observations from the study: Clonality of TRB repertoires was high in active COVID-19; recovery brought above-healthy diversity and richness.

The CDR3 spans 15 residues. The germline CDR1 and CDR2 sequences are PRHDT and FYEKMQ (reference sequence). V was cut by 4 bases and J by 3 bases, with 13 bases left in between. This clonotype is classed as medium-sized. Its antigen is unidentified. TRB rearrangements were amplified by multiplex PCR with BIOMED2 TRB-A/B primers. Using its own MiXCR run on the multiplex PCR reads, TCRdb lists one record per CDR3 protein. The sample has 4,000 to 6,000 distinct CDR3 sequences, about 20% seen once. Blood genomic DNA input for TRB amplification was roughly 250-500 ng. The chain joins TRBV13 to TRBJ2-1; D is uncertain. The sequencing input was blood. This receptor was obtained from a human donor with active COVID-19. CDR3 in DNA: TGTGCCAGCAGCTCTGACTTCCCGATCTACAATGAGCAGTTCTTC. Translated: CASSSDFPIYNEQFF. The whole variable domain, remainder taken from reference TRBV13 and TRBJ2-1, is AAGVIQSPRHLIKEKRETATLKCYPIPRHDTVYWYQQGPGQDPQFLISFYEKMQSDKGSIPDRFSAQQFSDYHSELNMSSLELGDSALYFCASSSDFPIYNEQFFGPGTRLTVL.